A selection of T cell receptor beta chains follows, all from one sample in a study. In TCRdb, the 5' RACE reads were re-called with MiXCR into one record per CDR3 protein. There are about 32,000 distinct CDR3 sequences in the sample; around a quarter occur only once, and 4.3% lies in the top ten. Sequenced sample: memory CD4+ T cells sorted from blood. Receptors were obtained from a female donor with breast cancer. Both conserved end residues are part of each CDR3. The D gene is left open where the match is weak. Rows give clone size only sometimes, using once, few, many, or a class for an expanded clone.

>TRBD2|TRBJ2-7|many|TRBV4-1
TGCGCCAGCAGCCAAGAAGCGGGATCCGCCTACGAGCAGTACTTC
CASSQEAGSAYEQYF
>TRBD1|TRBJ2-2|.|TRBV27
TGTGCCAGCACCCTAATGGCAGGGGGAACCGGGGAGCTGTTTTTT
CASTLMAGGTGELFF
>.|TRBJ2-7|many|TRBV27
TGTGCCAGCAGTCACTCGGGCCGGGGCGAGCAGTACTTC
CASSHSGRGEQYF
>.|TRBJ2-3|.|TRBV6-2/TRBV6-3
TGTGCCAGCAGTCCCCTTCTACGGACGACTAGCACAGATACGCAGTATTTT
CASSPLLRTTSTDTQYF
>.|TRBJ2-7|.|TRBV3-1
TGTGCCAGCAGCCCTCGACAGGCCCCGGTTTCCTACGAGCAGTACTTC
CASSPRQAPVSYEQYF
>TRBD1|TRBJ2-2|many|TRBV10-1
TGCGCCAGCAGTGATCCCACAGGGGGTCCCACCGGGGAGCTGTTTTTT
CASSDPTGGPTGELFF
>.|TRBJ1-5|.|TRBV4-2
TGTGCCAGCAGCCAAGTGCTTAATCAGCCCCAGCATTTT
CASSQVLNQPQHF
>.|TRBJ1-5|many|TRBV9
TGTGCCAGCAGCGAAACGGGGCAGCTTAATCAGCCCCAGCATTTT
CASSETGQLNQPQHF
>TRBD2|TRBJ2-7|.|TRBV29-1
TGCAGCGCTGGGCCTAGCGGGACCCACGAGCAGTACTTC
CSAGPSGTHEQYF
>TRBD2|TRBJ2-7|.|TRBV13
TGTGCCAGCAGCTCGACTAGCGGTATGAACGAGCAGTACTTC
CASSSTSGMNEQYF
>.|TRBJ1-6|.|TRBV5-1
TGCGCCAGCAGCTTGGCGGGTAATAATTCACCCCTCCACTTT
CASSLAGNNSPLHF
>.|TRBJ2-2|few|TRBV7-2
TGTGCCAGCAGCTTACTGACAGCGAACACCGGGGAGCTGTTTTTT
CASSLLTANTGELFF
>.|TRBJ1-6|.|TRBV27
TGTGCCAGCAGTTTACTTAATTCACCCCTCCACTTT
CASSLLNSPLHF
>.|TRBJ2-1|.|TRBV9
TGTGCCAGCAGCGTATTTGGGGGGAGCGACAATGAGCAGTTCTTC
CASSVFGGSDNEQFF
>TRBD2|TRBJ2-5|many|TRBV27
TGTGCCACCAAAGGGACTAGCGGGGAGGAGACCCAGTACTTC
CATKGTSGEETQYF
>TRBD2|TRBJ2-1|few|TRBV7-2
TGTGCCAGCACGGGCGGGAGCTACAATGAGCAGTTCTTC
CASTGGSYNEQFF